This T cell receptor (beta chain) was obtained from a study of patients and donors after allogeneic stem cell transplantation. TCRdb processed the RT-PCR reads anew with MiXCR; each CDR3 protein has one entry. The table has about a million distinct CDR3 sequences, under 20% seen once. Ten or more counts support this clonotype. Germline V gene lookup returns CDR1 SQVTM and CDR2 ANQGSEA. The length of the CDR3 is 14 residues. After removal of 3 bases from V and 5 bases from J, the junction contained 9 bases not matched to a gene. This TCR was recovered from a human donor who was either an allogeneic HSCT recipient or a stem cell or donor lymphocyte infusion donor (not recorded which). It is not recorded whose cells these are; they may come from a transplant donor. The sample taken for sequencing was blood, either unsorted or a sorted T cell fraction (not recorded which). The chain links TRBV29-1 to TRBJ1-2; 7 bases align to TRBD1. CDR3 nucleotide sequence: TGCAGCGTTGAGGACAGGCCACAATCATATGGCTACACCTTC. Its translation: CSVEDRPQSYGYTF.